This entry lists 14 T cell receptor beta chains sequenced from one sample in a study of early T cells in non-severe SARS-CoV-2 infection. Via MiXCR, TCRdb re-called the 5' RACE reads, giving one row per CDR3 protein. The table records nearly 55,000 distinct CDR3 sequences, around 8% of them present only once. This specimen was whole blood, taken at baseline. The receptors were sampled from an adult who was a healthcare worker with PCR-confirmed SARS-CoV-2 infection or an uninfected control (not recorded which).

This clonotype was seen only a few times. The chain carries TRBV4-1 and TRBJ2-7, with 11 bases that match TRBD2. The germline gives CDR1 MGHRA, CDR2 YSYEKL. There are 15 residues in the CDR3. J gave up 4 bases and V 4 bases, and 6 bases lay outside the gene matches. CDR3 sequence reads: CASSPLLAGDYEQYF. The CDR3 bases are TGCGCCAGCAGCCCCCTACTAGCGGGAGATTACGAGCAGTACTTC.

This clonotype is medium-sized. The chain is built from TRBV6-6 and TRBJ1-5; no definite D call. V lost 2 bases, J lost 9 bases, and 8 bases lay in between. This CDR3 is 12 amino acids long. The germline gives CDR1 MNHNY, CDR2 SVGAGI (reference sequence). The CDR3 loop is CASSYPSLPQHF. The CDR3 DNA reads as TGTGCCAGCAGTTACCCCAGTCTGCCCCAGCATTTT.

This clonotype was detected a few times. One end of the junction does not line up with germline, which may come from a read error. The J gene is TRBJ2-7, the V gene TRBV29-1; D uncertain. The CDR3 consists of 13 residues. CDR1 SQVTM and CDR2 ANQGSEA come from the germline V gene. CDR3 coding DNA: TGCAGCGTTGGAAGACCACTCTCCTGCGAGCAGTACTTC. Amino acid sequence: CSVGRPLSCEQYF.

The CDR3 protein is CASSIMEGYEQYF. The CDR3 region has the DNA TGTGCCAGTAGTATTATGGAGGGCTACGAGCAGTACTTC. The chain uses TRBV19 and TRBJ2-7; maybe TRBD2 (6 bases). Trimming shortened V by 3 bases and J by 3 bases, and 9 bases separated the two germline ends. Germline loops: CDR1 LNHDA, CDR2 SQIVND (reference sequence). The CDR3 extends over 13 amino acids.

This clonotype was observed a few times. CDR3 residues: CSAPFTGNYEQYF. The DNA for the CDR3 is TGCAGTGCTCCCTTCACAGGGAACTACGAGCAGTACTTC. The rearrangement uses TRBV20-1 and TRBJ2-7; weak D call: TRBD1 (6 bases). Between the trimmed V and J ends, which lost 5 bases and 3 bases, there was a span of 14 bases. There are 13 residues in the CDR3. Germline lookup yields CDR1 DFQATT and CDR2 SNEGSKA (reference sequence).

This clonotype was counted a few times. The CDR3 protein is CASSYGPSSSYNEQFF. The CDR3 bases are TGTGCCAGCAGTTACGGTCCTAGTAGCTCCTACAATGAGCAGTTCTTC. The rearrangement joins TRBV6-2 or TRBV6-3 to TRBJ2-1; D ambiguous. CDR3 length: 16 residues. The germline V and J ends were trimmed by 2 bases and 0 bases, with 11 bases remaining between them. Germline V gene data show CDR1 as MNHEY and CDR2 as SVGEGT.

The CDR3 region is CASSPGLAGAGANVLTF. The CDR3 DNA sequence: TGTGCCAGCAGCCCCGGACTAGCGGGAGCTGGGGCCAACGTCCTGACTTTC. The rearrangement joins TRBV3-1 to TRBJ2-6, with 13 bases fitting TRBD2. Germline loops: CDR1 LGHDT, CDR2 YNNKEL (reference sequence). V was pared by 4 bases and J by 2 bases, with 2 bases of the junction left unmatched. The CDR3 sequence is 17 residues long.

This clonotype appeared many times. The chain combines TRBV7-6 with TRBJ2-3; TRBD1 agrees at 8 bases. This CDR3 has 15 residues. Germline V gene sequence: CDR1 SGHVS, CDR2 FNYEAQ. The V segment lost 3 bases and the J segment 3 bases; nucleotides outside the gene matches: 5. DNA of the CDR3: TGTGCCAGCAGCTTGCAGGGGGCGTCGACAGATACGCAGTATTTT. Residues: CASSLQGASTDTQYF.

The chain couples TRBV3-1 to TRBJ2-1, with 13 bases that match TRBD2. The V segment lost 2 bases and the J segment 3 bases; nucleotides outside the gene matches: 7. CDR3 length: 18 amino acids. CDR1 LGHDT and CDR2 YNNKEL come from the germline V gene (reference sequence). CDR3 DNA sequence: TGTGCCAGCAGCCAACACACTAGCGGGAGGGGGAACTACAATGAGCAGTTCTTC. Its protein is CASSQHTSGRGNYNEQFF.

This clonotype was found many times. The chain links TRBV19 to TRBJ2-5; 7 bases match TRBD2. The CDR3 loop spans 15 amino acids. Looked up from germline, CDR1 is LNHDA and CDR2 is SQIVND (reference sequence). J lost 2 bases, V lost 5 bases, and 8 bases had no gene match. CDR3 region: CASSWASGPQETQYF. The CDR3 DNA reads as TGTGCCAGTAGTTGGGCTAGCGGACCTCAAGAGACCCAGTACTTC.

This chain uses TRBV7-9 with TRBJ2-5; D may be TRBD1 (5 bases). V was trimmed by 2 bases and J by 2 bases, leaving 12 bases between them. The CDR3 length is 15 residues. CDR1 SEHNR and CDR2 FQNEAQ come from the germline V gene (reference sequence). CDR3: CASSLRQNLQETQYF. The CDR3 DNA follows: TGTGCCAGCAGCTTACGACAGAACTTACAAGAGACCCAGTACTTC.

Many counts were recorded for this clonotype. The chain combines TRBV28 with TRBJ2-7; D unclear. Deletions cut 5 bases from V and 5 bases from J, with 19 bases between. The CDR3 is 15 amino acids. Germline assignment: CDR1 MDHEN and CDR2 SYDVKM. This CDR3 is CASSPPEDDFNEQYF. The CDR3 DNA reads as TGTGCCAGCAGTCCCCCTGAGGATGATTTCAACGAGCAGTACTTC.

In its sample, this clonotype was seen a few times. The chain combines TRBV9 with TRBJ1-1; no firm D call. Germline CDR1 reads SGDLS; CDR2 reads YYNGEE. Trimming stripped 0 bases from V and 3 bases from J, with 6 bases between. CDR3 size: 13 residues. CDR3 loop: CASSVASDTEAFF. DNA for the CDR3: TGTGCCAGCAGCGTAGCTAGCGACACTGAAGCTTTCTTT.

This clonotype was counted a few times. The chain couples TRBV28 to TRBJ2-6, with TRBD1 matching 7 bases. Germline V lookup: CDR1 MDHEN, CDR2 SYDVKM. V lost 0 bases and J lost 1; bases outside the gene matches: 3. The CDR3 loop spans 17 amino acids. The CDR3 DNA is TGTGCCAGCAGTTTATGGACGACAGGGTCTGGGGCCAACGTCCTGACTTTC. It codes for CASSLWTTGSGANVLTF.